This entry lists 26 T cell receptor beta chains sequenced from one sample in a study of metastatic and nonmetastatic thyroid tumors. Patients had received no treatment of any kind before thyroid surgery. TCRdb re-called clones via MiXCR from the PCR reads. Seen here are roughly 20,000 clones, around 18% observed once, and the top ten hold 2.7%. Sequencing was carried out using adjacent normal tissue. All receptors derive from a male donor with papillary thyroid cancer or a benign thyroid nodule (not recorded which). Some clones in this sample may be carry-over from other donors' samples.

By proportion, this clone is medium-sized. The chain links TRBV6-5 to TRBJ2-7; perhaps TRBD1 as D (6 bases). CDR1 is MNHEY, CDR2 SVGAGI, per germline. V lost 2 bases and J lost 2, with 13 bases in between. This CDR3 has 15 residues. The DNA for the CDR3 is TGTGCCAGCAGTTACAAGCAGGGGTTCCCCTACGAGCAGTACTTC. Protein: CASSYKQGFPYEQYF.

The chain has TRBV5-4 and TRBJ2-1; 11 bases fit TRBD2. The CDR3 is made up of 16 amino acids. CDR1 is SGHNT, CDR2 YYREEE, per germline (reference sequence). V lost 3 bases to trimming and J lost 6 bases; unmatched junction nucleotides: 8. The CDR3 nucleotides read TGTGCCAGCAGCTACGACTTAGCGGGAGGGATCAATGAGCAGTTCTTC. As protein: CASSYDLAGGINEQFF.

This chain connects TRBV5-1 to TRBJ2-6, with D perhaps TRBD2 (6 bases). Germline V gives CDR1 SGHRS, CDR2 YFSETQ. The CDR3 consists of 20 residues. Trimming stripped 2 bases from V and 0 bases from J, with 21 bases between. CDR3 DNA sequence: TGCGCCAGCAGCTTAAGGGGTGGGTTAGCGGCGAGCTCTGGGGCCAACGTCCTGACTTTC. Its translation is CASSLRGGLAASSGANVLTF.

This clone was detected many times. This chain joins TRBV14 and TRBJ2-7; 7 bases align to TRBD1. Per the germline V gene, CDR1 is SGHDN and CDR2 is FVKESK. V dropped 3 bases and J dropped 6; count of bases not matched to a gene: 14. The CDR3 extends over 16 amino acids. CDR3: CASSQAGGRGRFEQYF. The CDR3 DNA sequence: TGTGCCAGCAGCCAGGCGGGTGGCAGGGGGAGATTCGAGCAGTACTTC.

This clone turned up a few times. This sample also contains other DNA sequences that code for the same CDR3. The chain carries TRBV7-3 and TRBJ2-3, with 7 bases aligning to TRBD2. This CDR3 comprises 16 residues. Germline V CDR1 and CDR2: SGHTA, FQGTGA. V was clipped by 2 bases and J by 3 bases; unmatched bases: 8. CDR3 in DNA: TGTGCCAGCAGCTTAGTAGGTCTAGCGGCAACAGATACGCAGTATTTT. It codes for CASSLVGLAATDTQYF.

CDR3 loop: CVCSLVDGTDTQYF. Here the CDR3 DNA reads TGTGTCTGCAGCTTAGTTGATGGTACAGATACGCAGTATTTT. This chain connects TRBV11-2 to TRBJ2-3; D unclear. Germline V CDR1 and CDR2: SGHAT, FQNNGV. The CDR3 loop spans 14 amino acids.

Notes on this clone: This could be a read error, since a much larger clone is one nucleotide away. CDR3 sequence: CAGSGSTGIQYF. CDR3 bases: TGTGCCGGCAGCGGATCGACAGGGATTCAGTACTTC. The chain combines TRBV7-3 with TRBJ2-4; TRBD1 agrees at 7 bases. Looked up from germline, CDR1 is SGHTA and CDR2 is FQGTGA. CDR3 length: 12 residues. Combining the CDR3 with reference TRBV7-3 and TRBJ2-4 gives the whole variable domain GAGVSQTPSNKVTEKGKYVELRCDPISGHTALYWYRQSLGQGPEFLIYFQGTGAADDSGLPNDRFFAVRPEGSVSTLKIQRTERGDSAVYLCAGSGSTGIQYFGAGTRLSVL.

This clone was counted ten times or more. The chain links TRBV12-3 or TRBV12-4 to TRBJ2-3; the D call may be TRBD1 or TRBD2 (5 bases each). This CDR3 region has 16 residues. Between the trimmed V and J ends, which lost 5 bases and 3 bases, there was a span of 18 bases. This CDR3 is CASSPEGQGATDTQYF. CDR3 sequence (DNA): TGTGCCAGCAGTCCTGAGGGGCAAGGGGCGACAGATACGCAGTATTTT.

This clone appeared many times. The V call is TRBV5-6, the J call TRBJ2-5, with 9 bases matching TRBD1. Germline V gene data show CDR1 as SGHDT and CDR2 as YYEEEE. V shed 4 bases and J 5 bases; nucleotides not matched to a gene: 9. The CDR3 is 15 amino acids. In nucleotides, the CDR3 is TGTGCCAGCAGCCAGGGGACAGGGACAAGGGAGACCCAGTACTTC. Encoded protein: CASSQGTGTRETQYF.

About this clone itself: The sample holds other DNA sequences that translate to the same CDR3. J is TRBJ2-3 and V is TRBV4-3; D not certain. The V gene's germline CDR1 is LGHNA and CDR2 YSLEER. There are 15 residues in the CDR3. Trimming pared 4 bases from V and 1 base from J, leaving 12 bases between. The chain's CDR3 is CASSPFLGGTDTQYF. The CDR3 DNA sequence: TGCGCCAGCAGCCCCTTCCTGGGCGGCACAGATACGCAGTATTTT.

This clone is classed as medium-sized. V usage is TRBV12-3 or TRBV12-4 and J usage is TRBJ1-1; 8 nucleotides line up with TRBD1. Germline trimming cut 5 bases from V and 5 bases from J; bases unmatched to any gene: 13. This CDR3 is built from 16 residues. The CDR3 loop reads CASSTDRVFVVTEAFF. DNA for the CDR3: TGTGCCAGCAGTACGGACAGGGTTTTTGTGGTAACTGAAGCTTTCTTT.

There are many counts of this clone. The chain employs TRBV29-1 and TRBJ2-3; D is perhaps TRBD2 (6 bases). Trimming took 8 bases from V and 0 from J, leaving 15 bases between them. This CDR3 contains 14 residues. Germline-derived CDR1 and CDR2 are SQVTM and ANQGSEA. The CDR3 loop is CSTRELASTDTQYF. CDR3 in DNA: TGCAGCACGAGGGAGCTAGCGAGCACAGATACGCAGTATTTT.

This clone has ten or more counts. The chain recombines TRBV5-1 with TRBJ2-5; TRBD1 or TRBD2 may be the D gene (5 bases each). Germline V gene sequence: CDR1 SGHRS, CDR2 YFSETQ. The CDR3 sequence is 14 residues long. V was clipped by 4 bases and J by 2 bases, with 12 bases between them. The CDR3 spells CASSATGTQETQYF. Written as DNA, the CDR3 is TGCGCCAGCAGCGCAACCGGGACGCAAGAGACCCAGTACTTC. The whole variable domain, filled in from reference TRBV5-1 and TRBJ2-5, reads KAGVTQTPRYLIKTRGQQVTLSCSPISGHRSVSWYQQTPGQGLQFLFEYFSETQRNKGNFPGRFSGRQFSNSRSEMNVSTLELGDSALYLCASSATGTQETQYFGPGTRLLVL.

The table lists this clone with many counts. The gene calls are TRBV7-8 and TRBJ2-3; D is unresolved. V was cut by 5 bases and J by 0 bases, with 9 bases left in between. This CDR3 region has 14 residues. The germline CDR1 and CDR2 sequences are SGHVS and FQNEAQ. CDR3 region: CASSPETSTDTQYF. The CDR3 DNA follows: TGTGCCAGCAGCCCGGAGACTAGCACAGATACGCAGTATTTT.

As regards this clone: A junction boundary mismatches the germline segment, possibly from a read error. The genes are TRBV20-1 and TRBJ2-3; a weak D match, TRBD1 (7 bases). This CDR3 spans 15 amino acids. From germline, CDR1 is DFQATT and CDR2 SNEGSKA (reference sequence). The CDR3 nucleotides read TGCAGTGCAACACCCAGGGGGGCTAGTTCAGAGACGCAGTATTTT. It yields the protein CSATPRGASSETQYF.

Many counts were recorded for this clone. The chain links TRBV7-3 to TRBJ1-3; a weak D match, TRBD1 (5 bases). The CDR3 totals 16 residues. Looked up from germline, CDR1 is SGHTA and CDR2 is FQGTGA. With 5 bases removed from V and 0 bases from J, the gap between germline ends came to 14 bases. Here the CDR3 reads CASSTTETSSGNTIYF. Written as DNA, the CDR3 is TGTGCCAGCAGCACGACAGAAACGAGCTCTGGAAACACCATATATTTT.

This clone was observed at least ten times. The J gene is TRBJ1-1, the V gene TRBV29-1; no firm D call. The CDR3 has 12 residues. Germline CDR1 and CDR2: SQVTM and ANQGSEA. V lost 1 base to trimming and J lost 1 base, with 4 bases between them. CDR3 loop: CSVEGGNTEAFF. In DNA form, the CDR3 reads TGCAGCGTTGAAGGGGGGAACACTGAAGCTTTCTTT.

This clone was seen repeatedly, ten times or more. CDR3 amino acids: CASSWDRAVNTEAFF. The CDR3, as DNA: TGTGCCAGCAGCTGGGACAGGGCAGTGAACACTGAAGCTTTCTTT. V is TRBV7-4 and J is TRBJ1-1, with TRBD1 matching 9 bases. Germline CDR1 is SGHVT and CDR2 is SQSDAQ. The CDR3 runs 15 residues. J lost 0 bases, V lost 4 bases, and 3 bases had no gene match. Together with reference TRBV7-4 and TRBJ1-1, the CDR3 gives the full variable domain: GAGVSQSPRYKVAKRGRDVALRCDSISGHVTLYWYRQTLGQGSEVLTYSQSDAQRDKSGRPSGRFSAERPERSVSTLKIQRTEQGDSAVYLCASSWDRAVNTEAFFGQGTRLTVV.

The rearrangement joins TRBV6-2 or TRBV6-3 to TRBJ2-4, with 12 bases aligning to TRBD2. The CDR3 is made up of 17 amino acids. With 2 bases clipped from V and 14 bases from J, the junction kept 16 bases outside the gene matches. CDR1 MNHEY and CDR2 SVGEGT come from the germline V gene. CDR3 sequence (DNA): TGTGCCAGCAGTTACACACGACTAGCGGGGGCAGTGAGCTTTAAGTACTTC. Translation: CASSYTRLAGAVSFKYF.

Worth noting for this clone: The junction departs from the called germline gene at one end, perhaps through a read error. CDR3 coding DNA: TGTGCCTGGAGTGTATCATCGAGGGGAAGCACCGTATATTTT. Amino acid sequence: CAWSVSSRGSTVYF. V is TRBV30 and J is TRBJ1-3; D is possibly TRBD1 (5 bases). The CDR3 is made up of 14 amino acids. Germline CDR1 and CDR2: GTSNPN and SVGIG (reference sequence).

In its sample, this clone was seen many times. The CDR3: CASSSPGATDTQYF. DNA of the CDR3: TGTGCCAGCAGCTCCCCCGGGGCCACAGATACGCAGTATTTT. The chain links TRBV7-2 to TRBJ2-3; D possibly uses TRBD1 or TRBD2 (5 bases each). The CDR3 totals 14 residues. Germline CDR1 is SGHTA and CDR2 is FQGNSA. V dropped 4 bases and J dropped 2 bases, with 10 bases sitting between them. The full variable domain, rest sourced from reference TRBV7-2 and TRBJ2-3, is GAGVSQSPSNKVTEKGKDVELRCDPISGHTALYWYRQSLGQGLEFLIYFQGNSAPDKSGLPSDRFSAERTGGSVSTLTIQRTQQEDSAVYLCASSSPGATDTQYFGPGTRLTVL.

This clone was seen at least ten times. The chain employs TRBV9 and TRBJ2-5; TRBD1 matches at 8 bases. This CDR3 region has 15 residues. Germline assignment: CDR1 SGDLS and CDR2 YYNGEE. The J segment lost 2 bases and the V segment lost 4 bases, leaving 7 bases of the junction unmatched. CDR3 DNA: TGTGCCAGCAGCCCGGGGACAGGAGCACAAGAGACCCAGTACTTC. It specifies CASSPGTGAQETQYF.

The CDR3 bases are TGTGCCAGCAGGCCAAGATTGACAGGGAGTAATTCACCCCTCCACTTT. Translated, it gives CASRPRLTGSNSPLHF. V usage is TRBV11-2 and J usage is TRBJ1-6; TRBD1 matches at 7 bases. The length of the CDR3 is 16 residues. From germline, CDR1 is SGHAT and CDR2 FQNNGV. With 6 bases clipped from V and 6 bases from J, the junction kept 11 bases outside the gene matches.

This clone is categorized as medium-sized. The chain combines TRBV6-1 with TRBJ2-3, with TRBD2 identical over 9 bases. The CDR3 totals 13 residues. CDR1 and CDR2 (germline): MNHNS, SASEGT. Trimming cost V 7 bases and J 3 bases; bases outside gene matches: 2. CDR3 in DNA: TGTGCCAGCAAAAGCGGGGGGACAGATACGCAGTATTTT. Translating gives CASKSGGTDTQYF.

The rearrangement joins TRBV11-2 to TRBJ2-7; D gene uncertain. V was pared by 1 base and J by 3 bases, with 10 bases between. CDR3 length equals 14 residues. The V gene's germline CDR1 is SGHAT and CDR2 FQNNGV. CDR3 coding DNA: TGTGCCAGCAGCTTAGGGTCTATCTACTACGAGCAGTACTTC. Translated, it gives CASSLGSIYYEQYF. The full variable domain, completed using reference TRBV11-2 and TRBJ2-7, is EAGVAQSPRYKIIEKRQSVAFWCNPISGHATLYWYQQILGQGPKLLIQFQNNGVVDDSQLPKDRFSAERLKGVDSTLKIQPAKLEDSAVYLCASSLGSIYYEQYFGPGTRLTVT.

Sample share makes this clone medium-sized. The rearrangement joins TRBV6-1 to TRBJ2-7; 9 bases fit TRBD1. CDR3 size: 14 residues. The germline V gene has CDR1 MNHNS and CDR2 SASEGT. Trimming removed 8 bases from V and 4 bases from J; junction bases left unmatched: 9. The CDR3: CASGDFGTGYEQYF. For the CDR3, the DNA is TGTGCCAGCGGGGATTTTGGGACAGGGTACGAGCAGTACTTC.